A single sample gave rise to the 20 T cell receptor beta chains below, sequenced in a study of blood T cell repertoires in COVID-19. Measured with immunoSEQ multiplex PCR; TCRdb has only the in-frame clones, and not every one. The data show about 300,000 clones, approximately 90% seen once. Sequencing was performed on peripheral blood. These receptors all stem from a woman aged 25 to 39 with COVID-19, enrolled during active disease.

This chain connects TRBV2 to TRBJ1-1; maybe TRBD1 (6 bases). The CDR3 totals 13 residues. Trimming took off 7 bases at V and 3 bases at J, with 12 bases between the two ends. The V gene's germline CDR1 is SNHLY and CDR2 FYNNEI. CDR3 in amino acids: CASNRVLDTEAFF. Written as DNA, the CDR3 is TGTGCCAGCAACAGGGTTCTCGACACTGAAGCTTTCTTT.

The chain employs TRBV7-8 and TRBJ2-5; TRBD1 agrees at 10 bases. The CDR3 consists of 16 residues. Germline values: CDR1 SGHVS, CDR2 FQNEAQ. With V trimmed by 0 bases and J by 5 bases, 6 bases remained unmatched. CDR3 sequence reads: CASSLAVTGGAETQYF. CDR3 bases: TGTGCCAGCAGCTTAGCTGTGACAGGGGGCGCGGAGACCCAGTACTTC.

The sample holds one count of this clone. The rearrangement links TRBV30 to TRBJ2-3, with a weak D call TRBD2 (5 bases). There are 14 residues in the CDR3. In germline, CDR1 is GTSNPN, CDR2 SVGIG (reference sequence). The V gene lost 0 bases and the J gene lost 3 bases, with 10 bases spanning the gap. The CDR3 region is CAWSVQRGTDTQYF. The CDR3 DNA follows: TGTGCCTGGAGTGTACAACGGGGTACAGATACGCAGTATTTT.

This sequence joins TRBV2 and TRBJ2-1; 11 nucleotides match TRBD2. Looked up from germline, CDR1 is SNHLY and CDR2 is FYNNEI. This CDR3 spans 13 amino acids. The V segment lost 7 bases and the J segment 6 bases; nucleotides outside the gene matches: 2. The CDR3 loop reads CASTLAGVNEQFF. The CDR3 DNA follows: TGTGCCAGCACACTAGCGGGAGTCAATGAGCAGTTCTTC.

Only one count was recorded for this clone. The chain joins TRBV25-1 to TRBJ2-5, with TRBD2 as a possible D gene (6 bases). CDR3 size: 15 residues. Germline assignment: CDR1 MGHDK and CDR2 SYGVNS. The V gene lost 3 bases and the J gene lost 4 bases, with 15 bases spanning the gap. The chain's CDR3 is CASSDPRLVPETQYF. In DNA form, the CDR3 reads TGTGCCAGCAGTGACCCAAGACTAGTCCCAGAGACCCAGTACTTC.

This chain uses TRBV6-6 with TRBJ2-2; 12 nucleotides agree with TRBD2. The CDR3 is 16 amino acids. V was clipped by 8 bases and J by 6 bases; unmatched bases: 10. CDR1 and CDR2 from the germline V gene are MNHNY and SVGAGI (reference sequence). DNA of the CDR3: TGTGCCAGCCGCCCGGGACTAGCGGGTGGGGCCGGGGAGCTGTTTTTT. It translates to CASRPGLAGGAGELFF.

The chain combines TRBV27 with TRBJ2-1, with 15 bases fitting TRBD2. This CDR3 is built from 17 residues. Germline trimming cut 6 bases from V and 7 bases from J; bases unmatched to any gene: 10. Germline V gene lookup returns CDR1 MNHEY and CDR2 SMNVEV (reference sequence). The CDR3 spells CASSLGGLAGGGNEQFF. The CDR3 coding sequence is TGTGCCAGCAGCTTAGGGGGACTAGCGGGAGGCGGGAATGAGCAGTTCTTC.

This chain joins TRBV30 and TRBJ2-1; the D is unclear. CDR1 is GTSNPN, CDR2 SVGIG, per germline (reference sequence). V dropped 0 bases and J dropped 10 bases, with 13 bases sitting between them. This CDR3 has 13 residues. The CDR3 DNA reads as TGTGCCTGGAGTGTAGATGTCTACCTCGAGCAGTTCTTC. Amino acid sequence: CAWSVDVYLEQFF.

V and J are TRBV16 and TRBJ2-4; perhaps TRBD2 as D (5 bases). This CDR3 contains 13 residues. CDR1 is KGHSY, CDR2 FQNENV, per germline. The germline V and J ends were trimmed by 4 bases and 10 bases, with 14 bases remaining between them. CDR3 sequence (DNA): TGTGCCAGCAGCCCGGACTCCCTGGGTATTCAGTACTTC. Translation gives CASSPDSLGIQYF.

The chain combines TRBV4-1 with TRBJ1-1; D might be TRBD1 (5 bases). The CDR3 has 14 amino acids. CDR1 and CDR2 (germline): MGHRA, YSYEKL. V dropped 1 base and J dropped 0 bases, with 6 bases sitting between them. The CDR3 is CASSQGQLNTEAFF. CDR3 nucleotides: TGCGCCAGCAGCCAAGGACAGCTGAACACTGAAGCTTTCTTT.

This clone was detected once. J is TRBJ1-4 and V is TRBV3-1 (or the pseudogene TRBV3-2); D is unclear. V dropped 1 base and J dropped 6 bases, with 9 bases sitting between them. The germline V gene has CDR1 LGHDT and CDR2 YNNKEL (reference sequence). This CDR3 spans 14 amino acids. As DNA, the CDR3 is TGTGCCAGCAGCCAAGCTAAGAGGGATGAAAAACTGTTTTTT. Amino acids: CASSQAKRDEKLFF.

The chain is built from TRBV5-1 and TRBJ1-1; TRBD1 agrees at 8 bases. V trimming: 3 bases; J trimming: 7 bases; junction bases outside the gene matches: 2. CDR1 is SGHRS, CDR2 YFSETQ, per germline. The CDR3 runs 12 residues. CDR3 bases: TGCGCCAGCAGCTGGGGGACAGGTGAAGCTTTCTTT. Protein sequence: CASSWGTGEAFF.

The rearrangement joins TRBV24-1 to TRBJ1-1, with D possibly being TRBD1 (5 bases). This CDR3 has 13 residues. In germline, CDR1 is KGHDR, CDR2 SFDVKD. Trimming removed 4 bases at V and 5 bases at J, with 10 bases between. The CDR3 region is CATSEGGRTEAFF. The CDR3 coding sequence is TGTGCCACCAGTGAGGGGGGTAGAACTGAAGCTTTCTTT.

The gene calls are TRBV5-5 and TRBJ1-5; 7 bases align to TRBD1. The CDR3 spans 15 residues. J gave up 7 bases and V 4 bases, and 11 bases lay outside the gene matches. Per the germline V gene, CDR1 is SGHKS and CDR2 is YYEKEE (reference sequence). The CDR3 nucleotides read TGTGCCAGCAGCCCGACAGGGATGGTAACGCAGCCCCAGCATTTT. This sequence encodes CASSPTGMVTQPQHF.

The rearrangement links TRBV18 to TRBJ1-2; 9 nucleotides align to TRBD1. CDR3 length: 18 amino acids. The V segment lost 3 bases and the J segment 0 bases; nucleotides outside the gene matches: 11. The germline V gene encodes CDR1 KGHSH and CDR2 LQKENI. CDR3 bases: TGTGCCAGCTCACCGTCCGGGACAGGGATAGACCCTAACTATGGCTACACCTTC. This codes for CASSPSGTGIDPNYGYTF.

The chain uses TRBV6-5 and TRBJ1-2; 8 bases are shared with TRBD1. Trimming removed 4 bases from V and 5 bases from J; junction bases left unmatched: 9. In germline, CDR1 is MNHEY, CDR2 SVGAGI. The CDR3 totals 15 residues. CDR3 residues: CASSFGRTGRYGYTF. DNA of the CDR3: TGTGCCAGCAGTTTCGGTCGGACAGGGCGGTATGGCTACACCTTC.

The chain recombines TRBV9 with TRBJ1-3, with TRBD1 matching over 7 bases. The CDR3 covers 16 residues. Per germline, CDR1 SGDLS and CDR2 YYNGEE. After removal of 4 bases from V and 4 bases from J, the junction contained 11 bases not matched to a gene. The CDR3 sequence is CASSTRQGVEGNTIYF. The CDR3 region has the DNA TGTGCCAGCAGCACCCGACAGGGAGTAGAAGGAAACACCATATATTTT.

This chain connects TRBV19 to TRBJ2-3; 10 positions agree with TRBD2. The CDR3 is 16 amino acids. V shed 4 bases and J 6 bases; nucleotides not matched to a gene: 10. CDR1 is LNHDA, CDR2 SQIVND, per germline (reference sequence). The CDR3 DNA reads TGTGCCAGTAGTAGGGCTAGCGGGAGTTCTGGCGATACGCAGTATTTT. Encoded protein: CASSRASGSSGDTQYF.

This clone was seen once. The rearrangement links TRBV19 to TRBJ2-1, with 7 positions matching TRBD2. The CDR3 loop spans 13 amino acids. The junction had 6 bases not matched to a gene; V was cut back by 7 bases and J by 6 bases. Per the germline V gene, CDR1 is LNHDA and CDR2 is SQIVND (reference sequence). The CDR3 sequence: CASIASGTNEQFF. The CDR3 DNA sequence: TGTGCCAGTATCGCTAGCGGAACCAATGAGCAGTTCTTC.

The chain carries TRBV2 and TRBJ2-1, with TRBD2 identical over 8 bases. The CDR3 runs 16 residues. Germline V lookup: CDR1 SNHLY, CDR2 FYNNEI. Trimming removed 4 bases from V and 3 bases from J; junction bases left unmatched: 8. Here the CDR3 DNA reads TGTGCCAGCAGTGCAGGACTAGCAGTGGACTACAATGAGCAGTTCTTC. It codes for CASSAGLAVDYNEQFF.